In its sample, the clone carrying this T cell receptor beta chain was seen a few times. What it recognizes is unknown. Germline V CDR1 and CDR2: MGHRA, YSYEKL. The CDR3 is made up of 15 amino acids. V dropped 4 bases and J dropped 0; count of bases not matched to a gene: 3. Expressed TCRB transcripts were sequenced, since all the RNA that had been isolated was reverse transcribed. TCRdb's table, derived via immunoSEQ multiplex PCR, lists solely in-frame clones and lacks some. The sample has more than 250,000 clones; about a fifth are singletons. The data stem from a study of beta chain features in type 1 diabetes. Background on the study: Investigators examined under 140 million sorted cells across all samples. Points from the study as a whole: Healthy donors had naive, central memory and Treg TCRB repertoires that appeared less similar than those seen among patients. Among patients with Type 1 diabetes, TCRB CDR3s were moderately but significantly shorter in every one of the four CD4+ subsets. Patients with type 1 diabetes showed fewer VDJ junction insertions and more deletions.

V gene TRBV4-1 combines with J gene TRBJ2-3; TRBD1 matches at 8 bases. The specimen sequenced was naive CD4+ T cells from blood. This sequence originates from a woman aged 40-49 years with type 1 diabetes. The CDR3 here is CASSPGQVSTDTQYF. In DNA, the CDR3 is TGCGCCAGCAGCCCGGGACAGGTCAGCACAGATACGCAGTATTTT.